A selection of T cell receptor beta chains follows, all from one sample in a study of OX40 agonist ivuxolimab in advanced cancers. Sequencing used immunoSEQ multiplex PCR; TCRdb keeps in-frame clones, though not all of them. The table has some 68,000 clones, 80% to 90% seen once. The starting material was CD4+ or CD8+ T cells sorted from blood, obtained in a trial of the OX40 agonist ivuxolimab. The source is an adult with an advanced solid tumor such as melanoma, head and neck, liver or kidney cancer. Both conserved end residues are part of each CDR3. D genes are given only for firm matches. For some rows the clone size is stated as once, few or many, or as a class when expanded; others skip it.

TRBJ2-2	-	TRBV9	-	CASSVGSGELFF	TGTGCCAGCAGCGTCGGAAGCGGGGAGCTGTTTTTT
TRBJ1-1	-	TRBV30	-	CACTRLNPMNTEAFF	TGTGCATGCACCAGATTAAACCCCATGAACACTGAAGCTTTCTTT
TRBJ1-6	-	TRBV6-1	-	CASREREHNSPLHF	TGTGCCAGCAGGGAAAGGGAACATAATTCACCCCTCCACTTT
TRBJ2-2	-	TRBV7-2	-	CASSLAEGPSGGELFF	TGTGCCAGCAGCTTAGCGGAGGGGCCCTCGGGCGGGGAGCTGTTTTTT
TRBJ2-5	-	TRBV14	TRBD2	CASSPTSGRRGETQYF	TGTGCCAGCAGCCCGACTAGCGGGAGAAGGGGGGAGACCCAGTACTTC
TRBJ1-1	-	TRBV5-4	-	CASSRPEDGGMNTEAFF	TGTGCCAGCAGCAGGCCCGAGGACGGGGGCATGAACACTGAAGCTTTCTTT
TRBJ1-2	-	TRBV9	TRBD1	CASSVGGRGPFNYGYTF	TGTGCCAGCAGCGTAGGAGGCAGGGGGCCCTTTAACTATGGCTACACCTTC
TRBJ2-3	few	TRBV7-3	-	CASSFGQITDTQYF	TGTGCCAGCAGCTTTGGACAGATTACAGATACGCAGTATTTT
TRBJ2-5	-	TRBV5-4	-	CASSLDLETQYF	TGTGCCAGCAGCTTGGATTTGGAGACCCAGTACTTC
TRBJ2-2	-	TRBV11-3	-	CASKNSNTGELFF	TGTGCCAGCAAAAACAGCAACACCGGGGAGCTGTTTTTT
TRBJ2-3	-	TRBV6-5	-	CASSPSTDTQYF	TGTGCCAGCAGTCCTAGCACAGATACGCAGTATTTT
TRBJ2-7	-	TRBV25-1	TRBD1	CASSVGTGSSYEQYF	TGTGCCAGCAGTGTTGGGACAGGGAGCTCCTACGAGCAGTACTTC
TRBJ1-2	-	TRBV28	TRBD1	CASSSGSGGKHGYTF	TGTGCCAGCAGTTCTGGCTCAGGGGGTAAACATGGCTACACCTTC
TRBJ2-1	-	TRBV19	-	CASSIVGRGLSYNEQFF	TGTGCCAGTAGTATAGTGGGTCGGGGACTCTCCTACAATGAGCAGTTCTTC
TRBJ1-1	-	TRBV4-2	-	CASSQDLLNTEAFF	TGTGCCAGCAGCCAAGATCTGCTGAACACTGAAGCTTTCTTT
TRBJ1-1	-	TRBV6-5	-	CASRRGSTEAFF	TGTGCCAGCAGGAGGGGGAGCACTGAAGCTTTCTTT
TRBJ2-5	-	TRBV5-6	-	CASSLGASGGGWSETQYF	TGTGCCAGCAGCCTGGGGGCTAGCGGAGGGGGTTGGTCAGAGACCCAGTACTTC
TRBJ1-1	-	TRBV5-1	TRBD1	CASSPGPHRGETEAFF	TGCGCCAGCAGCCCGGGACCCCACAGGGGGGAAACTGAAGCTTTCTTT
TRBJ1-2	-	TRBV7-2	-	CASSSGSGYGYTF	TGTGCCAGCAGCTCCGGGTCGGGCTATGGCTACACCTTC
TRBJ1-1	-	TRBV5-1	-	CASSRVSGGTEAFF	TGCGCCAGCAGCCGGGTTAGTGGGGGCACTGAAGCTTTCTTT
TRBJ2-6	-	TRBV19	-	CASSIDSGSGANVLTF	TGTGCCAGTAGTATTGATTCGGGGTCTGGGGCCAACGTCCTGACTTTC
TRBJ2-3	-	TRBV6-1	-	CASSGRKGNYTQYF	TGTGCCAGCAGTGGCAGGAAAGGGAACTATACGCAGTATTTT
TRBJ2-2	-	TRBV27	-	CASSLGSGELFF	TGTGCCAGCAGTTTAGGGTCCGGGGAGCTGTTTTTT
TRBJ2-5	once	TRBV29-1	-	CSVVRGAGETQYF	TGCAGCGTTGTCCGGGGCGCCGGAGAGACCCAGTACTTC
TRBJ1-5	-	TRBV15	TRBD1	CATSGDRGLTQPQHF	TGTGCCACCAGCGGGGACAGGGGGCTGACTCAGCCCCAGCATTTT
TRBJ2-5	-	TRBV19	-	CASSIRAEQYF	TGTGCCAGTAGTATTCGGGCGGAGCAGTACTTC
TRBJ2-5	-	TRBV4-2	TRBD2	CASSQDFKRGSFKETQYF	TGTGCCAGCAGCCAAGATTTTAAGCGGGGGAGTTTTAAAGAGACCCAGTACTTC
TRBJ2-1	-	TRBV18	-	CASSPPSINEQFF	TGTGCCAGCTCGCCTCCCTCCATCAATGAGCAGTTCTTC
TRBJ1-6	few	TRBV30	TRBD1	CAWSEPRTGRNSPLHF	TGTGCCTGGAGTGAGCCCAGGACAGGGCGCAATTCACCCCTCCACTTT
TRBJ2-1	-	TRBV30	TRBD1	CAWSDGMGTAEQFF	TGTGCCTGGAGTGACGGGATGGGGACAGCTGAGCAGTTCTTC
TRBJ1-5	-	TRBV27	TRBD1	CASSRRTGGGNQPQHF	TGTGCCAGCAGCCGGAGGACAGGGGGAGGCAATCAGCCCCAGCATTTT
TRBJ1-1	-	TRBV27	-	CASSLFGLGTEAFF	TGTGCCAGCAGTTTATTCGGCTTAGGCACTGAAGCTTTCTTT
TRBJ1-2	-	TRBV9	-	CASSGEGSRGYTF	TGTGCCAGCAGCGGGGAGGGTTCTCGGGGCTACACCTTC
TRBJ1-4	-	TRBV7-9	TRBD1	CASSHGQGAFLNEKLFF	TGTGCCAGCAGCCACGGACAGGGGGCCTTCCTTAATGAAAAACTGTTTTTT
TRBJ2-3	-	TRBV4-3	-	CASSRANVDTQYF	TGCGCCAGCAGCCGAGCCAATGTGGATACGCAGTATTTT
TRBJ1-4	-	TRBV7-9	-	CASSLVTAGEKLFF	TGTGCCAGCAGCTTAGTCACGGCGGGTGAAAAACTGTTTTTT
TRBJ2-3	-	TRBV29-1	-	CSVEDRGDTQYF	TGCAGCGTTGAAGATAGGGGAGATACGCAGTATTTT
TRBJ2-1	-	TRBV10-2	TRBD2	CASRMGLAGRNEQFF	TGCGCCAGCAGGATGGGACTAGCGGGCCGCAATGAGCAGTTCTTC
TRBJ1-1	once	TRBV19	-	CASSSSLGMTEAFF	TGTGCCAGTAGTTCCTCCCTGGGCATGACTGAAGCTTTCTTT
TRBJ2-1	-	TRBV30	-	CAWVTYNEQFF	TGTGCCTGGGTAACTTACAATGAGCAGTTCTTC
TRBJ1-2	-	TRBV6-6	-	CASSPWGENYGYTF	TGTGCCAGCAGTCCGTGGGGGGAGAACTATGGCTACACCTTC
TRBJ2-7	-	TRBV7-2	TRBD2	CASSLGLPGGEQYF	TGTGCCAGCAGCTTAGGTCTCCCGGGGGGGGAGCAGTACTTC